What follows are 2 T cell receptor beta chains derived from one specimen sequenced in a study of T cells in Graves' hyperthyroidism and ophthalmopathy. The source material, RNA transcripts, was used to amplify TCR beta CDR3 regions. The HTBI set primed first-round TCR CDR3 RT-PCR. TCRdb passed the multiplex PCR reads through MiXCR, listing each CDR3 protein once. The repertoire holds 450,000 to 550,000 distinct CDR3 sequences, with less than 25% as singletons. The sample consisted of blood. These receptors were taken from a woman aged 30 to 39 with Graves' ophthalmopathy.

At least ten counts were recorded for this clonotype. This CDR3 is CSASLIGNSYEQYF. In DNA, the CDR3 is TGCAGTGCTAGTTTAATAGGGAACTCCTACGAGCAGTACTTC. V and J are TRBV20-1 and TRBJ2-7, with D unclear. The germline CDR1 and CDR2 sequences are DFQATT and SNEGSKA (reference sequence). This CDR3 is 14 amino acids long. The V and J ends lost 3 bases and 0 bases respectively, with 12 bases between them.

This clonotype was found many times. CDR3 DNA: TGTGCCAGCAGCCCCGAGCCGTCTACCTACGAGCAGTACTTC. Translation gives CASSPEPSTYEQYF. The rearrangement uses TRBV7-3 and TRBJ2-7; no clear D gene. The CDR3 has 14 residues. Trimming removed 5 bases at V and 2 bases at J, with 13 bases between. Germline-derived CDR1 and CDR2 are SGHTA and FQGTGA.